These T cell receptor beta chains were read from a single sample in a study of blood T cells in healthy people across ages. In TCRdb, the 5' RACE reads were re-called with MiXCR into one record per CDR3 protein. The repertoire has hundreds of thousands of distinct CDR3 sequences, approximately 29% of them found once; the top ten carry 15% to 17%. Sequences were obtained from blood. The receptors were gathered from a woman aged 80 or over in good health. CDR3s include the opening cysteine and the closing phenylalanine or tryptophan. A D gene is named only where the DNA matches it firmly. Expanded clones get a size class; other rows say once, few or many, or leave the size out.

CDR3 DNA	CDR3 protein	CDR3 length	D gene	V gene	J gene	clone size
TGTGCCTGGAGTCTGGGACAGGGAGGAGATGAGCAGTTCTTC	CAWSLGQGGDEQFF	14	TRBD1	TRBV30	TRBJ2-1	many
TGCAGCGCCGGGACAGCTGGAAACACCATATATTTT	CSAGTAGNTIYF	12	TRBD1	TRBV29-1	TRBJ1-3	NA
TGTGCCAGCAGGATGTGGGGGCCGCCAGATACGCAGTATTTT	CASRMWGPPDTQYF	14	NA	TRBV27	TRBJ2-3	few
TGTGCCAGCAGCCCCGGGGGGGTGAAAGAGACCCAGTACTTC	CASSPGGVKETQYF	14	TRBD2	TRBV7-2	TRBJ2-5	many
TGTGCCAGCAGTCGCCGGGTAGGAGAGACCCAGTACTTC	CASSRRVGETQYF	13	NA	TRBV27	TRBJ2-5	many
TGCAGTGCTACCCACCCGGGGGTTCAGCATAATTCACCCCTCCACTTT	CSATHPGVQHNSPLHF	16	NA	TRBV20-1	TRBJ1-6	few
TGTGCCAGCAGCGGCAGCGGAGGATCTAACACTGAAGCTTTCTTT	CASSGSGGSNTEAFF	15	NA	TRBV7-2	TRBJ1-1	many
TGCAGCGCCCAGGACACCCACGAGGTACAGTACTTC	CSAQDTHEVQYF	12	NA	TRBV29-1	TRBJ2-5	NA
TGTGCCAGCAGCTCGACGGGGCGGGGAGATACGCAGTATTTT	CASSSTGRGDTQYF	14	NA	TRBV7-9	TRBJ2-3	NA
TGTGCCAGCAGTTCCGGGACCGTCTACGAGCAGTACTTC	CASSSGTVYEQYF	13	NA	TRBV12-3/TRBV12-4	TRBJ2-7	NA
TGCAGTGCTAGAGGGTTTCAAGAAAAACGGTTTTTT	CSARGFQEKRFF	12	NA	TRBV20-1	TRBJ1-4	NA
TGTGCCAGCAGCCCCGACGGAAATAATGAAAAACTGTTTTTT	CASSPDGNNEKLFF	14	NA	TRBV5-4	TRBJ1-4	many
TGCAGTGCAGTGAGCGGAGGGAACTACGATGAGCAGTTCTTC	CSAVSGGNYDEQFF	14	NA	TRBV20-1	TRBJ2-1	NA
TGCAGTGCTAGAGTCCCGGGGAGCTATGGCTACACCTTC	CSARVPGSYGYTF	13	NA	TRBV20-1	TRBJ1-2	many
TGTGCCAGCAGTCAGGGACTAGCGGGAGACGGGAACATTCAGTACTTC	CASSQGLAGDGNIQYF	16	TRBD2	TRBV6-2/TRBV6-3	TRBJ2-4	NA
TGCAGTGCTAGAGATCCGGACCGCACAGATACGCAGTATTTT	CSARDPDRTDTQYF	14	NA	TRBV20-1	TRBJ2-3	once
TGTGCCATCAGTGTGAAAGGTGAAAAACTGTTTTTT	CAISVKGEKLFF	12	NA	TRBV10-3	TRBJ1-4	NA
TGTGCCAGCAGTTTGAACGGGAATTGGGACAATGAGCAGTTCTTC	CASSLNGNWDNEQFF	15	NA	TRBV27	TRBJ2-1	NA
TGTGCCAGCAGCTTAGAGCGGGGGGGGACCCAGTACTTC	CASSLERGGTQYF	13	TRBD2	TRBV7-2	TRBJ2-5	NA
TGCAGTGCTTCTTCGGCGGGGGCCGACGGTTACAATGAGCAGTACTTC	CSASSAGADGYNEQYF	16	NA	TRBV20-1	TRBJ2-5	NA
TGTGCCAGTAGAGGTTCCTTAAGGAACACTGAAGCTTTCTTT	CASRGSLRNTEAFF	14	NA	TRBV19	TRBJ1-1	NA
TGCAGTGCTAGATCGGCTAGCGGGATTTACGAGCAGTACTTC	CSARSASGIYEQYF	14	TRBD2	TRBV20-1	TRBJ2-7	NA
TGTGCCACCAGCAGCGCCGTTCGGAGCACAAACATTCAGTACTTC	CATSSAVRSTNIQYF	15	NA	TRBV15	TRBJ2-4	NA
TGTGCCAGCAGGACTAGCGGCCAAGAGACCCAGTACTTC	CASRTSGQETQYF	13	TRBD2	TRBV10-3	TRBJ2-5	NA
TGTGCCACCCGAAGGACAGGAAACTACGAGCAGTACTTC	CATRRTGNYEQYF	13	TRBD1	TRBV27	TRBJ2-7	many
TGTGCCAGCAGCCCCCTGGTACCGAACACTGAAGCTTTCTTT	CASSPLVPNTEAFF	14	NA	TRBV7-9	TRBJ1-1	few
TGTGCCAGCAGCTTCAACAGGGGCAGGTATCAGCCCCAGCATTTT	CASSFNRGRYQPQHF	15	TRBD1	TRBV7-8	TRBJ1-5	once
TGTGCCAGCAGCCGTCGAGAGAGGGACACTGAAGCTTTCTTT	CASSRRERDTEAFF	14	NA	TRBV7-2	TRBJ1-1	many
TGTGCCTCGCAACAGGGGGCCTTCATTGGAAGGCGCGAGCAGTACTTC	CASQQGAFIGRREQYF	16	TRBD1	TRBV10-3	TRBJ2-7	NA
TGTGCCAGCAGCTTAGCGCAGGTCGCGGATGAAGCTTTCTTT	CASSLAQVADEAFF	14	NA	TRBV7-2	TRBJ1-1	few
TGTGCCAGCAGCTTGGGGGGACTGTACTACGAGCAGTACTTC	CASSLGGLYYEQYF	14	NA	TRBV7-8	TRBJ2-7	many
TGTGCCAGCAGCTTAGTCTTTGGGACAGGCTCTAATTCACCCCTCCACTTT	CASSLVFGTGSNSPLHF	17	TRBD1	TRBV7-2	TRBJ1-6	NA